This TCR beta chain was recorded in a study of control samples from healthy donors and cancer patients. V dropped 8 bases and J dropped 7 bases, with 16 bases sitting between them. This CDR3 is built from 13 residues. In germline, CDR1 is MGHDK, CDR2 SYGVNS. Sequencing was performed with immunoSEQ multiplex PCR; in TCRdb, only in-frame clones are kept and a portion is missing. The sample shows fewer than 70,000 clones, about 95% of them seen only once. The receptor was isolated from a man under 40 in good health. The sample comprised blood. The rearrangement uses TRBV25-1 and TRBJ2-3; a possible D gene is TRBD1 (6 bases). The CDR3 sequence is CASVNSRDNTQYF. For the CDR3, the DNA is TGTGCCAGCGTGAACTCAAGGGACAATACGCAGTATTTT.